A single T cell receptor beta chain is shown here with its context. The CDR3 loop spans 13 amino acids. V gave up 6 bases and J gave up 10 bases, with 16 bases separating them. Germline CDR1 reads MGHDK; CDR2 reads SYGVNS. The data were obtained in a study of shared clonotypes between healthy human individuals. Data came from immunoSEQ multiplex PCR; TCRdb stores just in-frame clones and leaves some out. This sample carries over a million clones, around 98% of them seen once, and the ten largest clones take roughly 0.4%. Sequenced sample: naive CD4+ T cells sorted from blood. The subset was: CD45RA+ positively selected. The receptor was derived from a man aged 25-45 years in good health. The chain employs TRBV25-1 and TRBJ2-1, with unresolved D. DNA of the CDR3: TGTGCCAGCAGCCCTCCATCCGGGTGGGAGCAGTTCTTC. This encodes CASSPPSGWEQFF. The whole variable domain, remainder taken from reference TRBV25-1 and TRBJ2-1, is EADIYQTPRYLVIGTGKKITLECSQTMGHDKMYWYQQDPGMELHLIHYSYGVNSTEKGDLSSESTVSRIRTEHFPLTLESARPSHTSQYLCASSPPSGWEQFFGPGTRLTVL.